This TCR beta chain comes out of a study of T cell repertoires in cytomegalovirus infection (dated by TCRdb to between 2017 and 2020). Study-wide context: Recently identified HLA-C-restricted CMV epitopes, whose presentation resists viral immunomodulation, were targeted by peptide stimulations together with well-studied HLA-B-restricted epitopes. Donor HLA type was relevant to the analysis, as public TCR beta signatures indicated carriage of CMV infection together with the matching HLA type.

Here is what the overall study found, with its caveats: The ex vivo response was dominated by HLA-C-restricted CMV-specific TCR beta clonotypes, which also provided the single most frequent clonotype in two of eight donors. Carriers of CMV infection plus the relevant HLA type were discriminated by the cumulative frequency of public TCR beta family members in the study cohort and in an independent roughly 380-donor cohort.

V and J lose 0 bases and 7 bases, and a span of 10 bases separates them. The cysteine opens and the phenylalanine closes a CDR3 of 13 amino acids. Only the CDR3 region is kept as DNA, spanning 39 bases read in frame from base 1. The germline V gene (reference sequence) yields LGHDT for CDR1 and YNNKEL for CDR2. A word on this clonotype: Its target antigen remains unknown. No clone much larger than this one lies a single base away; base qualities are absent.

These reads were obtained on an Illumina HiSeq 1500. TCRdb reworked the public reads: Q25 trimming with fastp, MiXCR clone assembly, productive beta chains retained. Rows with one shared CDR3 protein collapse into an entry with the most common genes and DNA. This sample is represented by 110,000 or so distinct CDR3 sequences; roughly 31% of them were singletons. The ten largest clones capture 35% to 50% of the sample. In light of the paper, this sample's treatment or condition label describes: in vitro stimulation with specific CMV peptide epitopes to enrich CMV-specific T cells. The sequenced sample was CD8+ T cells from cultured PBMCs, obtained from culture after CMV antigen stimulation. The sequence links TRBV3-1 to TRBJ2-7; no confident D gene assignment can be made. The clonotype comes from a human donor in good health (CMV status not recorded). Some clones in this sample may be carry-over from other donors' samples. The bases read TGTGCCAGCAGCCAAGAATGGGCGCTGGAGCAGTACTTC. Its coded protein is CASSQEWALEQYF.